This entry lists 13 T cell receptor beta chains sequenced from one sample in a study of early T cells in non-severe SARS-CoV-2 infection. TCRdb passed the 5' RACE reads through MiXCR, listing each CDR3 protein once. This table has around 58,000 distinct CDR3 sequences, 9.5% to 15% appearing once. What was sequenced was whole blood. These receptors were collected from an adult who was a healthcare worker with PCR-confirmed SARS-CoV-2 infection or an uninfected control (not recorded which).

At least ten counts were recorded for this clonotype. The chain joins TRBV10-3 to TRBJ2-7, with 10 nucleotides matching TRBD1. From germline, CDR1 is ENHRY and CDR2 SYGVKD. Trimming removed 2 bases from V and 5 bases from J; junction bases left unmatched: 3. The CDR3 is 14 amino acids. CDR3 nucleotides: TGTGCCATCAGTGAGACCGGGACAGGGGACGAGCAGTACTTC. It is translated as CAISETGTGDEQYF.

The chain couples TRBV7-9 to TRBJ2-2, with a possible D match to TRBD1 (6 bases). Germline CDR1 reads SEHNR; CDR2 reads FQNEAQ (reference sequence). Trimming took off 1 base at V and 6 bases at J, with 12 bases between the two ends. The CDR3 loop spans 15 amino acids. The CDR3 reads CASSLVLGAPGELFF. Written as DNA, the CDR3 is TGTGCCAGCAGCTTAGTCTTGGGGGCGCCCGGGGAGCTGTTTTTT.

This clonotype has ten or more counts. This sequence joins TRBV4-2 and TRBJ2-7; TRBD2 might be the D (6 bases). The length of the CDR3 is 17 residues. Germline CDR1 is LGHNA and CDR2 is YNFKEQ. Deletions cut 0 bases from V and 4 bases from J, with 19 bases between. This CDR3 reads CASSQERMGLAGYEQYF. The CDR3 DNA follows: TGTGCCAGCAGCCAAGAAAGAATGGGCCTTGCGGGGTACGAGCAGTACTTC.

This clonotype was seen repeatedly, ten times or more. CDR3 region: CASSQDRIESGLKGSTDTQYF. The CDR3 DNA reads as TGTGCCAGCAGCCAAGACCGAATTGAGTCGGGGCTCAAAGGGAGCACAGATACGCAGTATTTT. The chain has TRBV14 and TRBJ2-3; D may be TRBD1 or TRBD2 (5 bases each). Trimming removed 0 bases at V and 0 bases at J, with 25 bases between. The CDR3 loop spans 21 amino acids. Per the germline V gene, CDR1 is SGHDN and CDR2 is FVKESK.

This clonotype showed up just a few times. The chain employs TRBV28 and TRBJ2-7; 12 nucleotides match TRBD1. This CDR3 has 14 amino acids. Trimming at V came to 3 bases and at J to 7 bases, leaving 4 bases not matched to a gene. Looked up from germline, CDR1 is MDHEN and CDR2 is SYDVKM. The CDR3 nucleotides read TGTGCCAGCAGTTTGGGACAGGGGGCGCGGGAGCAGTACTTC. It codes for CASSLGQGAREQYF.

The chain joins TRBV28 to TRBJ1-1, with no clear D. Trimming shortened V by 3 bases and J by 4 bases, and 12 bases separated the two germline ends. Germline V lookup: CDR1 MDHEN, CDR2 SYDVKM. The CDR3 covers 14 residues. CDR3 coding DNA: TGTGCCAGCAGTTTGGGGTGGCGGGGCACTGAAGCTTTCTTT. Translated, it gives CASSLGWRGTEAFF.

This clonotype has ten or more counts. The CDR3 nucleotides read TGTGCCAGCAGTTGGATCCGGAGGAACACCGGGGAGCTGTTTTTT. The encoded protein is CASSWIRRNTGELFF. V is TRBV6-6 and J is TRBJ2-2; D is ambiguous. In germline, CDR1 is MNHNY, CDR2 SVGAGI (reference sequence). This CDR3 has 15 residues. The germline V and J ends were trimmed by 4 bases and 1 base, with 10 bases remaining between them.

This clonotype was recorded at least ten times. V is TRBV5-4 and J is TRBJ2-3; TRBD2 matches at 13 bases. CDR1 is SGHNT, CDR2 YYREEE, per germline (reference sequence). Trimming cost V 4 bases and J 1 base; bases outside gene matches: 6. The CDR3 has 17 residues. The CDR3 DNA sequence: TGTGCCAGCAGCGTCGGACTAGCGGGGGCCCGCACAGATACGCAGTATTTT. Encoded protein: CASSVGLAGARTDTQYF.

Here the CDR3 DNA reads TGTGCCAGTAAAGGTCCCGTCGACAGTCTAGCCAAAAACATTCAGTACTTC. Its translation is CASKGPVDSLAKNIQYF. This rearrangement joins TRBV19 to TRBJ2-4; TRBD1 might be the D (5 bases). The CDR3 totals 17 residues. The V gene lost 7 bases and the J gene lost 0 bases, with 19 bases spanning the gap. CDR1 and CDR2 (germline): LNHDA, SQIVND (reference sequence).

The sample holds many counts of this clonotype. The V and J genes are TRBV7-9 and TRBJ1-1, with D uncertain. Trimming pared 1 base from V and 6 bases from J, leaving 3 bases between. The germline gives CDR1 SEHNR, CDR2 FQNEAQ (reference sequence). The CDR3 extends over 11 amino acids. CDR3 residues: CASSLVAEAFF. CDR3 in DNA: TGTGCCAGCAGCTTAGTTGCTGAAGCTTTCTTT. Full variable domain (outside the CDR3, taken from reference TRBV7-9 and TRBJ1-1): DTGVSQNPRHKITKRGQNVTFRCDPISEHNRLYWYRQTLGQGPEFLTYFQNEAQLEKSRLLSDRFSAERPKGSFSTLEIQRTEQGDSAMYLCASSLVAEAFFGQGTRLTVV.

The chain employs TRBV5-1 and TRBJ2-7; TRBD1 agrees at 7 bases. The germline CDR1 and CDR2 sequences are SGHRS and YFSETQ. CDR3 length: 13 amino acids. The V segment lost 4 bases and the J segment 7 bases; nucleotides outside the gene matches: 8. The CDR3 DNA reads as TGCGCCAGCAGCAGCGGACAGGCGGGTGAGCAGTACTTC. This encodes CASSSGQAGEQYF.

This clonotype appeared many times. This chain links TRBV7-2 with TRBJ2-5; D gene ambiguous. The CDR3 extends over 14 amino acids. Trimming cost V 0 bases and J 2 bases, with 7 bases left between them. Germline CDR1 SGHTA, CDR2 FQGNSA. The DNA for the CDR3 is TGTGCCAGCAGCTTAGCTTGGGGTCAAGAGACCCAGTACTTC. This codes for CASSLAWGQETQYF.

This clonotype was observed at least ten times. The genes are TRBV24-1 and TRBJ2-5; the D gene is possibly TRBD1 (5 bases). Germline V lookup: CDR1 KGHDR, CDR2 SFDVKD. CDR3 length equals 17 residues. With 3 bases removed from V and 3 bases from J, the gap between germline ends came to 19 bases. The CDR3 bases are TGTGCCACCAGTGATCCCGCGGTTATTAGGGGTGAAGAGACCCAGTACTTC. This sequence encodes CATSDPAVIRGEETQYF.